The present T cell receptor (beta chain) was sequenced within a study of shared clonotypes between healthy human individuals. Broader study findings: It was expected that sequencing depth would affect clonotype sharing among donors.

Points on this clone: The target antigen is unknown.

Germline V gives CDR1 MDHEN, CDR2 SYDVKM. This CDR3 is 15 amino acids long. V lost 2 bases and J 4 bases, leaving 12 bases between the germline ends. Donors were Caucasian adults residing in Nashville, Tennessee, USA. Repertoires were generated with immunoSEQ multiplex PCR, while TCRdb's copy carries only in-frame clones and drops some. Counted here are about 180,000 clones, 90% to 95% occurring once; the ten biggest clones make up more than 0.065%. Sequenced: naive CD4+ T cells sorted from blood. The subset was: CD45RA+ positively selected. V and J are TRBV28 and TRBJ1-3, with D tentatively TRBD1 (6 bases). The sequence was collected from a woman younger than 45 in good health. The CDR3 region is CASSLPYRVGNTIYF. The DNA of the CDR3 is TGTGCCAGCAGTTTACCTTACAGGGTCGGAAACACCATATATTTT. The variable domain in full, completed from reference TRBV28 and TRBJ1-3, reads DVKVTQSSRYLVKRTGEKVFLECVQDMDHENMFWYRQDPGLGLRLIYFSYDVKMKEKGDIPEGYSVSREKKERFSLILESASTNQTSMYLCASSLPYRVGNTIYFGEGSWLTVV.